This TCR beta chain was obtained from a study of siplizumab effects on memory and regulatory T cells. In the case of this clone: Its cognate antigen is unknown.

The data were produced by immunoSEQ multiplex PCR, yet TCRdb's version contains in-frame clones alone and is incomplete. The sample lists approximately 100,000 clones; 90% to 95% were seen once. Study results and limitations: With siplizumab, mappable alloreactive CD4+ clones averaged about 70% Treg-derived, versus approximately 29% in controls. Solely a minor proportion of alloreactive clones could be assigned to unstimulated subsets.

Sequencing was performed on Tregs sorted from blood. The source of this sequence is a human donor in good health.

The CDR3 is CASSLTEASYEQYF. In nucleotides, the CDR3 is TGTGCCAGCAGCCTGACTGAGGCCTCCTACGAGCAGTACTTC. V and J are TRBV2 and TRBJ2-7, with D uncertain. The CDR3 extends over 14 amino acids. The germline V gene has CDR1 SNHLY and CDR2 FYNNEI. V was clipped by 6 bases and J by 0 bases, with 12 bases between them.